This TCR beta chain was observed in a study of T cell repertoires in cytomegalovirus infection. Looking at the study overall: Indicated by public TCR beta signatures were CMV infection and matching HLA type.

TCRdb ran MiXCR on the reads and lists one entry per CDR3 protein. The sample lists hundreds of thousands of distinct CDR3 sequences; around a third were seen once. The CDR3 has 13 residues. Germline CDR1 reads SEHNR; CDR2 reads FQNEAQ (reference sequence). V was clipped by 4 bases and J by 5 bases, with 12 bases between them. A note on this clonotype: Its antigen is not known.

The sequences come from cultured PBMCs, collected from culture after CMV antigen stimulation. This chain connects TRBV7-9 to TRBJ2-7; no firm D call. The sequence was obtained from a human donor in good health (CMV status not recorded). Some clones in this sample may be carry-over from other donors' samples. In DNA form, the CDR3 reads TGTGCCAGCAGCTCCTTTAAACGAAACGAGCAGTACTTC. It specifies CASSSFKRNEQYF.